Listed here is a single TCR beta chain. This sample was taken from a study of blood T cells in healthy people across ages. Then a second PCR, running about 7 to 11 cycles, was carried out with a sample-barcoded 5' primer and a J-beta primer mix. In TCRdb, the 5' RACE reads were re-called with MiXCR into one record per CDR3 protein. In the table there are about 1.5 million distinct CDR3 sequences, approximately 39% of which are singletons. This CDR3 comprises 16 residues. V was clipped by 0 bases and J by 6 bases, with 17 bases between them. Per the germline V gene, CDR1 is SGHRS and CDR2 is YFSETQ. The origin of this receptor is a woman aged 18-35 years in good health. Sequenced material: blood. The chain employs TRBV5-1 and TRBJ2-3; a weak D match, TRBD2 (6 bases). The CDR3 DNA reads TGCGCCAGCAGCTTGGCCTCGGCGGGGAGCAGGGATACGCAGTATTTT. Translation gives CASSLASAGSRDTQYF.